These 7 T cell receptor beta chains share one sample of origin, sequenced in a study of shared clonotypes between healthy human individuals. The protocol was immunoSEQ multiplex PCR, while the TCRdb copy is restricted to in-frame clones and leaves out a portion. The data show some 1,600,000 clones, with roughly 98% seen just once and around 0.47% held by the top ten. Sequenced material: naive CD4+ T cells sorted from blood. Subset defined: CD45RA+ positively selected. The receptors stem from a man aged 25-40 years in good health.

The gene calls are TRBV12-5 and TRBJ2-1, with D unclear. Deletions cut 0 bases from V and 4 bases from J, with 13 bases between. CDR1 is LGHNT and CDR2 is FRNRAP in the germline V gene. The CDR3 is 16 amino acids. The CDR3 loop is CASGLVLGLRYNEQFF. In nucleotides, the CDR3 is TGTGCTAGTGGTTTGGTCCTTGGGCTGAGGTACAATGAGCAGTTCTTC. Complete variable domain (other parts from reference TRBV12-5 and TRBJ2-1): DARVTQTPRHKVTEMGQEVTMRCQPILGHNTVFWYRQTMMQGLELLAYFRNRAPLDDSGMPKDRFSAEMPDATLATLKIQPSEPRDSAVYFCASGLVLGLRYNEQFFGPGTRLTVL.

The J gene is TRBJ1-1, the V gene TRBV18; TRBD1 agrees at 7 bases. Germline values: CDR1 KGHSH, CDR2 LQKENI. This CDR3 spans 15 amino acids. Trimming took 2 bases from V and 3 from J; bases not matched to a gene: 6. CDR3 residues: CASSPAYRGDTEAFF. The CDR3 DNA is TGTGCCAGCTCACCAGCCTACAGGGGAGACACTGAAGCTTTCTTT. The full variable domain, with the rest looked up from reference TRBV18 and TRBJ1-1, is NAGVMQNPRHLVRRRGQEARLRCSPMKGHSHVYWYRQLPEEGLKFMVYLQKENIIDESGMPKERFSAEFPKEGPSILRIQQVVRGDSAAYFCASSPAYRGDTEAFFGQGTRLTVV.

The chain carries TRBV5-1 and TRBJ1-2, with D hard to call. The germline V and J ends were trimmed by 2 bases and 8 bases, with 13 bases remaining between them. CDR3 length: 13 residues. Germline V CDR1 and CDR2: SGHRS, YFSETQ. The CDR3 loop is CASSFSVERGYTF. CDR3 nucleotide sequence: TGCGCCAGCAGCTTTTCTGTCGAGAGGGGCTACACCTTC.

DNA for the CDR3: TGTGCCACCAGCAGAGAAACGGGAGTTAGGACCGGGGAGCTGTTTTTT. Residues: CATSRETGVRTGELFF. The V gene is TRBV15, the J gene TRBJ2-2, with D possibly being TRBD2 (6 bases). Germline V gives CDR1 LNHNV, CDR2 YYDKDF (reference sequence). V lost 0 bases, J lost 5 bases, and 13 bases lay in between. The CDR3 is 16 residues long.

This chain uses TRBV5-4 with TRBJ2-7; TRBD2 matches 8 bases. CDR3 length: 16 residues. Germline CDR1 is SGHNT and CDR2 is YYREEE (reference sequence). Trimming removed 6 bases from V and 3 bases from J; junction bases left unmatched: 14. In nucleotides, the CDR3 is TGTGCCAGCAAGGGGGAAGGCGTTAGCGGGAACTACGAGCAGTACTTC. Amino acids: CASKGEGVSGNYEQYF.

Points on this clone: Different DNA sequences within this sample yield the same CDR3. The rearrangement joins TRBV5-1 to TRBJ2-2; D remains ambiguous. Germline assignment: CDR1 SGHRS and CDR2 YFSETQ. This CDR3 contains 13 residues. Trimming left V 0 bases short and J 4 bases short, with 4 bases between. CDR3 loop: CASSLEITGELFF. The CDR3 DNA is TGCGCCAGCAGCTTGGAGATCACCGGGGAGCTGTTTTTT.

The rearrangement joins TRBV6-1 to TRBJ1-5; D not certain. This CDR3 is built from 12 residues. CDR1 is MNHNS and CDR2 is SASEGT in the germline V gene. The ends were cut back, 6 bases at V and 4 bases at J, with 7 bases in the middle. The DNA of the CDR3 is TGTGCCAGCAGAGTTCATAATCAGCCCCAGCATTTT. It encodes CASRVHNQPQHF.